The text below deals with one TCR beta chain. What it binds is not known. This sample stems from a study of shared clonotypes between healthy human individuals. Study processing details: Quality scores were absent from the junction-only immunoSEQ sequences, so filtering differed. The assay was immunoSEQ multiplex PCR, and TCRdb's table has in-frame clones only and misses some. V, J and clone size derive from that table, while D and trimming were established from the DNA sequence. The sample records about 2.1 million clones, about 94% being singletons. Cells designated naive CD8 were CD45RO-negative and were positively selected for CCR7, with terminally differentiated effector memory CD45RA+ cells excluded. Each sample came from a Caucasian adult donor living in Nashville, Tennessee. Study results and limitations: Researchers sampled only blood; tissue repertoires likely differ.

V lost 4 bases, J lost 3 bases, and 9 bases lay in between. This CDR3 has 13 residues. Germline V gives CDR1 MGHRA, CDR2 YSYEKL. This sequence joins TRBV4-1 and TRBJ1-2; D unresolved. The sample comprised naive CD8+ T cells from PBMCs. The origin of this receptor is a man in his late teens or twenties in good health. Some clones in this sample may be carry-over from other donors' samples. The DNA of the CDR3 is TGCGCCAGCAGCCTCCCCTCAGACTATGGCTACACCTTC. Protein: CASSLPSDYGYTF.